This T cell receptor (beta chain) was obtained from a study of regulatory T cells in long-lasting Graves disease. Investigators prepared the TCR beta libraries by applying iRepertoire HTBI primers and Arm-PCR of CDR3 regions. TCRdb reprocessed the multiplex PCR reads with MiXCR, giving one entry per CDR3 protein. The sample lists about 530,000 distinct CDR3 sequences, 16% occurring once. The CDR3 totals 14 residues. The germline CDR1 and CDR2 sequences are SSHAT and FNYEAQ (reference sequence). This clonotype has a count of ten or more. The junction and the germline gene differ at one end; a read error may be behind it. The time point was: newly diagnosed GD, antithyroid drugs for less than 3 months. Extracted RNA from PBMCs served as the source of the TCR library. This sample was shared with a second study, whose subject was T cells in Graves' hyperthyroidism and ophthalmopathy. According to that study: Onset of ophthalmopathy came a median approximately 6.5 months after the model predicted it.

The source was peripheral blood mononuclear cells (PBMCs), collected at new diagnosis, from a patient treated with antithyroid drugs. The receptor's source is a woman aged 35-60 years with Graves disease. This chain joins TRBV7-7 and TRBJ2-1, with D possibly being TRBD1 (6 bases). DNA of the CDR3: TGTGCTAGCAGCGTCGGAGTGACAGGCAATGAGCAGTTCTTC. Translation gives CASSVGVTGNEQFF.